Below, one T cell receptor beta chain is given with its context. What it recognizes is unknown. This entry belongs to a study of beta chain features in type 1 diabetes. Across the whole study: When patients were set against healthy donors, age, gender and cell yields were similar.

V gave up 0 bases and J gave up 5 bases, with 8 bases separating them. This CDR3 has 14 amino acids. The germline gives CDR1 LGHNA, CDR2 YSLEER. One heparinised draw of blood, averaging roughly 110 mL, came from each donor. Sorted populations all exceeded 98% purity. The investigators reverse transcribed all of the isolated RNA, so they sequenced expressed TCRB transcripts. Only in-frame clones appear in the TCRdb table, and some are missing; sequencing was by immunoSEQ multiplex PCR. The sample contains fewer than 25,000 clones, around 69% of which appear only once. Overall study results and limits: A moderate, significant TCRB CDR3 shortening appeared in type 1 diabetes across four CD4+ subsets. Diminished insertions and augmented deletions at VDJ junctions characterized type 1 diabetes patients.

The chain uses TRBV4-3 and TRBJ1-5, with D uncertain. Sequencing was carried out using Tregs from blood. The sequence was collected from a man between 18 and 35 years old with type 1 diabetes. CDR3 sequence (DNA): TGCGCCAGCAGCCAAGATGCAGGCTATCAGCCCCAGCATTTT. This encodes CASSQDAGYQPQHF.